The clone carrying this TCR beta chain showed up just a few times. Its antigen is unidentified. Stated treatment: roughly 11-day PBMC culture with coronavirus spike peptide pools or control peptides (ViraFEST assay). Nucleocapsid antibody results, negative before and after vaccination, showed that healthy vaccine recipients had not previously had SARS-CoV-2 infection. The sample belongs to a study of vaccination and CD4 T cells after COVID-19. In the study overall: Everyone enrolled got two doses of BNT162b2 or mRNA-1273 vaccine. Overlapping spike pools from SARS-CoV-2 and HCoV-NL63, HCoV-OC43 and HCoV-229E served as culture stimuli.

CDR3 length: 13 amino acids. Germline V CDR1 and CDR2: KGHDR, SFDVKD. V was clipped by 3 bases and J by 3 bases, with 6 bases between them. The Oncomine TCR Beta short-read assay sequenced DNA from cultured CD4+ T cells. The template was genomic DNA from cultured CD4+ T cells. Using its own MiXCR run on the PCR reads, TCRdb lists one record per CDR3 protein. Of about 20,000 distinct CDR3 sequences listed, about three quarters were seen once; the top ten hold about 15%. V usage is TRBV24-1 and J usage is TRBJ2-3; D ambiguous. This TCR was sampled from a human donor who received a COVID-19 vaccine. This sample comprised CD4+ T cells from blood, cultured in vitro, obtained after SARS-CoV-2 vaccination. The CDR3 spells CATSDRRTDTQYF. The CDR3 region has the DNA TGTGCCACCAGTGATCGACGGACAGATACGCAGTATTTT.